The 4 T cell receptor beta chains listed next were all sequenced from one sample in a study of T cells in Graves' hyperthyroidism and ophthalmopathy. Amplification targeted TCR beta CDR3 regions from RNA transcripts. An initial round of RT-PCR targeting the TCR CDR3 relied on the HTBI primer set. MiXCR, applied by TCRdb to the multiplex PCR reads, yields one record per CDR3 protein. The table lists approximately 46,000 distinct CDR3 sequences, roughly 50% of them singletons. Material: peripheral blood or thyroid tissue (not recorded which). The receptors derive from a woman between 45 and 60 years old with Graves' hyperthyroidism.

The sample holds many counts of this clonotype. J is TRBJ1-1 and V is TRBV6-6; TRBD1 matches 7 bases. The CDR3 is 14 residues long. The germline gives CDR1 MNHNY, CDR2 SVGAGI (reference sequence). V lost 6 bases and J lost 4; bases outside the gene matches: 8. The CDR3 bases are TGTGCCAGCAGGGCCGACAGGGTTGGCACTGAAGCTTTCTTT. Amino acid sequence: CASRADRVGTEAFF.

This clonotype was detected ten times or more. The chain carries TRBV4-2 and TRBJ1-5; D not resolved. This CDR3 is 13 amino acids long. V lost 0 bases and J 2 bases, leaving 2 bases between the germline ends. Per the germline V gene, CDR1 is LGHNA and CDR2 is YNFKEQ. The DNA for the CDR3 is TGTGCCAGCAGCCAAGACCGCAATCAGCCCCAGCATTTT. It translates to CASSQDRNQPQHF.

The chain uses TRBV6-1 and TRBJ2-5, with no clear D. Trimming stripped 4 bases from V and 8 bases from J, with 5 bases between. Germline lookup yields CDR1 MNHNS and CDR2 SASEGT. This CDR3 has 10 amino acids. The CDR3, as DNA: TGTGCCAGCAGTGCCCAAACCCAGTACTTC. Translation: CASSAQTQYF.

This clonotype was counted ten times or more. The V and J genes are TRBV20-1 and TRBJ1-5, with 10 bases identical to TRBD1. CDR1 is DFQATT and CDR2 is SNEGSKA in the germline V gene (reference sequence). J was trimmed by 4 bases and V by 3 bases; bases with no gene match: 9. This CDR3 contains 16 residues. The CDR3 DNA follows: TGCAGTGCTAGTCGGGACAGGGGATTTCGAAATCAGCCCCAGCATTTT. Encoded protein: CSASRDRGFRNQPQHF.